These 9 T cell receptor beta chains were sequenced from one sample in a study of T cell repertoires in cytomegalovirus infection. Their cognate antigens are unknown. TCRdb ran MiXCR on the reads and lists one entry per CDR3 protein. Of about 920,000 distinct CDR3 sequences listed, roughly a third are singletons. Sample: cultured CD8+ T cells from PBMCs, taken from culture after CMV antigen stimulation. Every receptor here comes from a human donor in good health (CMV status not recorded). Some clones in this sample may be carry-over from other donors' samples.

In its sample, this clonotype was seen a few times. The chain uses TRBV10-3 and TRBJ2-2; D is unclear. Germline CDR1 and CDR2: ENHRY and SYGVKD. V gave up 6 bases and J gave up 6 bases, with 11 bases separating them. The CDR3 is 13 amino acids. CDR3 nucleotides: TGTGCCATCAGGGTAACAGCGCCCGGGGAGCTGTTTTTT. Translated: CAIRVTAPGELFF.

CDR3 protein: CASSLGVESVHF. The CDR3 bases are TGTGCCAGCAGCTTAGGCGTAGAGTCCGTCCACTTT. The chain links TRBV7-9 to TRBJ1-6; D not resolved. Trimming cost V 1 base and J 17 bases, with 12 bases left between them. The CDR3 extends over 12 amino acids. Germline assignment: CDR1 SEHNR and CDR2 FQNEAQ (reference sequence).

The chain is built from TRBV19 and TRBJ1-2, with 10 bases lining up with TRBD1. The length of the CDR3 is 15 residues. Trimming cost V 6 bases and J 7 bases; bases outside gene matches: 11. The V gene's germline CDR1 is LNHDA and CDR2 SQIVND (reference sequence). The CDR3 loop reads CASRETGGALSGYTF. The CDR3 coding sequence is TGTGCCAGTAGGGAGACAGGGGGCGCATTGTCTGGCTACACCTTC.

This clonotype was seen a handful of times. This sequence joins TRBV12-3 or TRBV12-4 and TRBJ2-3; either TRBD1 or TRBD2 may supply D (7 bases each). V dropped 3 bases and J dropped 2 bases, with 15 bases sitting between them. The CDR3 has 16 residues. The CDR3 loop reads CASSFQGGGHTDTQYF. The CDR3 bases are TGTGCCAGCAGTTTCCAGGGGGGGGGTCACACAGATACGCAGTATTTT.

Comments on this clonotype: This may be a read error: a much more frequent sequence differs by one nucleotide. This is likely a read error, given that the CDR3 carries no conserved phenylalanine or tryptophan at its end. The chain employs TRBV7-8 and TRBJ2-1; D unclear. CDR1 and CDR2 (germline): SGHVS, FQNEAQ. CDR3 length equals 12 residues. Trimming cost V 5 bases and J 5 bases, with 7 bases left between them. The CDR3 reads CASSPNHNEQFY. The DNA of the CDR3 is TGTGCCAGCAGCCCCAACCACAATGAGCAGTTCTAC.

The gene calls are TRBV6-2 or TRBV6-3 and TRBJ2-7; weak D call: TRBD1 (6 bases). The CDR3 loop spans 14 amino acids. Germline CDR1 is MNHEY and CDR2 is SVGEGT. V dropped 5 bases and J dropped 6 bases, with 17 bases sitting between them. DNA for the CDR3: TGTGCCAGCAGTCGACCTACTGAGGGGGTCGAGCAGTACGTC. Its protein is CASSRPTEGVEQYV.

The chain joins TRBV12-3 or TRBV12-4 to TRBJ1-1; no firm D call. Trimming removed 7 bases at V and 6 bases at J, with 12 bases between. This CDR3 has 12 residues. The CDR3 DNA is TGTGCCAGCACCCTCGGTGGGGCTGAAGCTTTCTTT. This gives the protein CASTLGGAEAFF.

The chain couples TRBV4-1 to TRBJ1-1, with D perhaps matching TRBD1 (6 bases). The V end lost 0 bases, the J end lost 7 bases, and 18 bases lay between the germline ends. Germline V gene data show CDR1 as MGHRA and CDR2 as YSYEKL. This CDR3 is built from 16 residues. The CDR3 coding sequence is TGCGCCAGCAGCCAAGACAAACAGGGTCGGCTCGTTGAAGCTTTCTTT. Its protein product is CASSQDKQGRLVEAFF.

This clonotype was recorded a few times. This chain joins TRBV6-5 and TRBJ1-2, with D possibly TRBD1 on 5 matching bases. V was trimmed by 5 bases and J by 8 bases, leaving 15 bases between them. The CDR3 contains 13 residues. Germline V gives CDR1 MNHEY, CDR2 SVGAGI. In nucleotides, the CDR3 is TGTGCCAGCAGTCGTCAGGGAAGTGAGGGCTACACCTTC. Residues: CASSRQGSEGYTF.